Listed below are T cell receptor beta chains from one sample, sequenced in a study of blood T cell repertoires in COVID-19. The repertoire was sequenced with immunoSEQ multiplex PCR; TCRdb's copy has only in-frame clones and lacks some. This table holds almost 70,000 clones, 65% to 85% found once. The sequenced material came from peripheral blood. All receptors derive from a man aged 55 to 70 with acute or convalescent COVID-19. Each CDR3 is given without its conserved first and last residue. A D gene is named only where the DNA matches it firmly.

- TRBV27 ASIIQPGHYYEQY
- TRBV21-1 ASRMTGRTEAF
TRBD2 TRBV18 ASSPLAGGGTYEQY
TRBD2 TRBV6-4 ASSVGTSGVYEQY
- TRBV5-8 ASSFLFRGNSPLH
TRBD2 TRBV7-8 ASSYRGTSGGALLYEQY
TRBD2 TRBV3-1/TRBV3-2 ASSQDLAPTSGGAKNIQY
TRBD2 TRBV7-9 ASSLIAGAYEQY
- TRBV6-5 ASSKGGSGNTIY
- TRBV2 ASKLQGGNTEAF
TRBD2 TRBV5-1 ASGPSGSYEQY
TRBD1 TRBV20-1 SASGQGKIGGYT
TRBD2 TRBV7-2 ASSLQGTSGPTDTQY
- TRBV19 ASKGAGGIRPYNEQF
- TRBV15 ATSGRISGANVLT
TRBD1 TRBV4-3 ASSQDRGPGQGYNEQF
- TRBV24-1 ATSDRIDIHTGELF
- TRBV6-5 ASSYSQAAHGNTIY
TRBD1 TRBV5-1 ASSLGQGGEKLF
- TRBV5-5 ASNKGTDVYGYT
TRBD2 TRBV7-2 ASSLQAGLAGGTQY
- TRBV10-1 ASSRGSSSGNTIY
- TRBV19 ASSFNTGFTEAF
TRBD1 TRBV27 ASRGNRGLRETQY
- TRBV7-8 ASSLAVHNEQF
- TRBV5-4 ASSLGGLASTGEQY
TRBD1 TRBV19 ASSPKDRGQTEAF
TRBD1 TRBV15 ATSRVWQGAGTDTQY
- TRBV2 ASRSQVNTEAF
- TRBV7-8 ASSLALWGELAEAF
- TRBV20-1 SASDEKSSYNSPLH
TRBD1 TRBV11-3 ASSLAGTGGLEQY
- TRBV27 ASSSTDLGLAYNEQF
- TRBV10-3 AIRSGQSPTDTQY
- TRBV28 ASSQGASLGGGLSYEQY
- TRBV7-2 ASSSIGVTGYGYT
- TRBV15 ATSRGGASFTEAF
TRBD1 TRBV6-1 ASRPGQGADYGYT
TRBD2 TRBV5-1 ASSLGLAGGDTQY
- TRBV30 AWSVSRQGDGYT
TRBD1 TRBV4-3 ASSFLQGAGTLAF
- TRBV4-1 ASSQLNTGELF
- TRBV6-5 ATGGMGQGAYGYT
- TRBV6-5 ASSYFASNTEAF
TRBD1 TRBV11-2 ASSAGQGISQPQH
TRBD1 TRBV7-7 ASSLSPQGAGEQF
- TRBV27 ASSLKGVASPLH
- TRBV6-6 ASSYRQGENSPLH
- TRBV2 ASSEGGHYGYT
- TRBV13 ASSGLASSYNSPLH
- TRBV11-3 ASSEKQGWGELF
TRBD2 TRBV13 ASSSLASGGEDTQY